Presented here are 23 T cell receptor beta chains from one specimen sequenced in a study of blood T cell repertoires in COVID-19. The method was immunoSEQ multiplex PCR; TCRdb's version includes in-frame clones alone and lacks a portion of them. The data contain about 180,000 clones, about 80% of them singletons. Sequencing was carried out using peripheral blood. These receptors came from a woman between 65 and 79 years old with acute or convalescent COVID-19.

This chain uses TRBV7-2 with TRBJ1-5; 9 positions match TRBD1. The junction had 1 base not matched to a gene; V was cut back by 6 bases and J by 4 bases. Germline assignment: CDR1 SGHTA and CDR2 FQGNSA. The CDR3 runs to 13 residues. The DNA of the CDR3 is TGTGCCAGCAGTGGACAGGGGAATCAGCCCCAGCATTTT. Its protein product is CASSGQGNQPQHF. Full variable domain (outside the CDR3, taken from reference TRBV7-2 and TRBJ1-5): GAGVSQSPSNKVTEKGKDVELRCDPISGHTALYWYRQSLGQGLEFLIYFQGNSAPDKSGLPSDRFSAERTGGSVSTLTIQRTQQEDSAVYLCASSGQGNQPQHFGDGTRLSIL.

The chain links TRBV7-9 to TRBJ2-5, with no clear D. The CDR3 contains 13 residues. Looked up from germline, CDR1 is SEHNR and CDR2 is FQNEAQ (reference sequence). V gave up 2 bases and J gave up 0 bases, with 4 bases separating them. The CDR3 loop is CASSLPDQETQYF. The CDR3 DNA is TGTGCCAGCAGCTTACCGGACCAAGAGACCCAGTACTTC. The full variable domain, rest sourced from reference TRBV7-9 and TRBJ2-5, is DTGVSQNPRHKITKRGQNVTFRCDPISEHNRLYWYRQTLGQGPEFLTYFQNEAQLEKSRLLSDRFSAERPKGSFSTLEIQRTEQGDSAMYLCASSLPDQETQYFGPGTRLLVL.

The gene calls are TRBV21-1 and TRBJ2-7; TRBD1 was called by the table and not checked on the DNA. TRBV21-1 is listed as a pseudogene. This CDR3 has 14 residues. CDR3 nucleotide sequence: TGTGCCAGCACCCCGAGCAGGCCGACCTACGAGCAGTACTTC. This sequence encodes CASTPSRPTYEQYF.

The V and J genes are TRBV5-5 and TRBJ2-7, with 10 nucleotides matching TRBD2. The germline V gene encodes CDR1 SGHKS and CDR2 YYEKEE (reference sequence). The CDR3 sequence is 14 residues long. V lost 2 bases, J lost 3 bases, and 2 bases stayed unmatched. Written as DNA, the CDR3 is TGTGCCAGCAGCTTTCTAGCGGGAGACTACGAGCAGTACTTC. This encodes CASSFLAGDYEQYF.

This clone is a singleton in its sample. The V and J genes are TRBV3-1 (or the pseudogene TRBV3-2) and TRBJ1-3, with D possibly being TRBD1 (5 bases). The CDR3 sequence is 12 residues long. V was trimmed by 8 bases and J by 4 bases, leaving 9 bases between them. CDR1 is LGHDT, CDR2 YNNKEL, per germline (reference sequence). For the CDR3, the DNA is TGTGCCAGCGCGGGGGGGGGAAACACCATATATTTT. Protein product: CASAGGGNTIYF.

The DNA of the CDR3 is TGTGCCAGCAGTTTAAGGGCTCCGGGACAGGGGATCTACGAGCAGTACTTC. Translating it yields CASSLRAPGQGIYEQYF. This sequence joins TRBV27 and TRBJ2-7; 10 bases are shared with TRBD1. The junction had 10 bases not matched to a gene; V was cut back by 2 bases and J by 3 bases. Germline V gene sequence: CDR1 MNHEY, CDR2 SMNVEV (reference sequence). This CDR3 is 17 amino acids long.

The chain links TRBV3-1 (or the pseudogene TRBV3-2) to TRBJ1-6, with 8 bases that match TRBD1. V dropped 4 bases and J dropped 10; count of bases not matched to a gene: 9. Germline V gives CDR1 LGHDT, CDR2 YNNKEL (reference sequence). The CDR3 covers 15 residues. In nucleotides, the CDR3 is TGTGCCAGCAGCCTCTGGACAGGGATCCAATCACCCCTCCACTTT. This translates into CASSLWTGIQSPLHF.

This rearrangement joins TRBV30 to TRBJ2-7; 10 positions agree with TRBD2. The V segment lost 3 bases and the J segment 3 bases; nucleotides outside the gene matches: 5. Germline lookup yields CDR1 GTSNPN and CDR2 SVGIG (reference sequence). This CDR3 is built from 14 residues. DNA of the CDR3: TGTGCCTGGAGGCGGACTAGCGGAAACTACGAGCAGTACTTC. This sequence encodes CAWRRTSGNYEQYF.

The gene calls are TRBV6-4 and TRBJ1-4, with D perhaps TRBD1 (6 bases). Looked up from germline, CDR1 is MRHNA and CDR2 is SNTAGT. This CDR3 contains 16 residues. The germline V and J ends were trimmed by 8 bases and 8 bases, with 24 bases remaining between them. CDR3 coding DNA: TGTGCCAGCGCCGACGAGCGCGGCAGGGGAAGCGAAAAACTGTTTTTT. It specifies CASADERGRGSEKLFF.

This clone showed up just a few times. The genes are TRBV3-1 (or the pseudogene TRBV3-2) and TRBJ2-7; D is unclear. V lost 1 base to trimming and J lost 4 bases, with 5 bases between them. Germline V gives CDR1 LGHDT, CDR2 YNNKEL (reference sequence). The CDR3 length is 12 residues. The CDR3 nucleotides read TGTGCCAGCAGCCAAGTGAGGTACGAGCAGTACTTC. It specifies CASSQVRYEQYF.

The chain employs TRBV18 and TRBJ2-1, with D maybe TRBD2 (5 bases). V dropped 6 bases and J dropped 10 bases, with 13 bases sitting between them. The CDR3 extends over 12 amino acids. The germline V gene has CDR1 KGHSH and CDR2 LQKENI. The CDR3 sequence: CASSPDSNEQFF. For the CDR3, the DNA is TGTGCCAGCTCGCCGGACTCAAACGAGCAGTTCTTC.

The chain couples TRBV7-2 to TRBJ2-1; TRBD2 might be the D (6 bases). Trimming took 9 bases from V and 0 from J, leaving 15 bases between them. The CDR3 is 15 residues long. Germline values: CDR1 SGHTA, CDR2 FQGNSA. The CDR3 DNA reads TGTGCCAGTGTAAGAGGCGGGGCCTCCTACAATGAGCAGTTCTTC. Its translation: CASVRGGASYNEQFF.

The V and J genes are TRBV3-1 (or the pseudogene TRBV3-2) and TRBJ2-7; D remains unclear. The CDR3 contains 13 residues. Germline V gene data show CDR1 as LGHDT and CDR2 as YNNKEL (reference sequence). Trimming shortened V by 4 bases and J by 4 bases, and 11 bases separated the two germline ends. The CDR3 DNA follows: TGTGCCAGCAGCCGCGATCCTCTTTACGAGCAGTACTTC. This translates into CASSRDPLYEQYF.

This sequence joins TRBV15 and TRBJ1-6; D is possibly TRBD1 (5 bases). V was pared by 1 base and J by 7 bases, with 11 bases between. Germline V gene lookup returns CDR1 LNHNV and CDR2 YYDKDF (reference sequence). This CDR3 is 15 amino acids long. The CDR3 loop reads CATSRVGGGNSPLHF. Written as DNA, the CDR3 is TGTGCCACCAGCAGAGTGGGGGGAGGCAATTCACCCCTCCACTTT.

V gene TRBV7-2 combines with J gene TRBJ2-1, with 7 positions matching TRBD2. The CDR3 contains 18 residues. Per germline, CDR1 SGHTA and CDR2 FQGNSA. The trim removed 3 bases at V and 6 bases at J, leaving 17 bases unmatched. The CDR3 protein is CASSLRGVQLARINEQFF. The CDR3 DNA sequence: TGTGCCAGCAGCTTGCGTGGGGTACAACTAGCGCGAATCAATGAGCAGTTCTTC.

The chain uses TRBV6-2 or TRBV6-3 and TRBJ2-1; 12 nucleotides align to TRBD2. This CDR3 has 16 residues. V shed 0 bases and J 8 bases; nucleotides not matched to a gene: 5. Germline V CDR1 and CDR2: MNHEY, SVGEGT. For the CDR3, the DNA is TGTGCCAGCAGTTACTCCACTAGCGGGAGGACTGATGAGCAGTTCTTC. It specifies CASSYSTSGRTDEQFF.

The rearrangement joins TRBV18 to TRBJ2-7; TRBD1 matches 9 bases. The CDR3 has 15 residues. Looked up from germline, CDR1 is KGHSH and CDR2 is LQKENI. Germline trimming cut 6 bases from V and 3 bases from J; bases unmatched to any gene: 9. The CDR3 sequence: CASSHRDRAHYEQYF. The CDR3 DNA follows: TGTGCCAGCTCCCACCGGGACAGGGCACACTACGAGCAGTACTTC.

CDR3 sequence: CASSVSTGGLTGELFF. CDR3 nucleotides: TGCGCCAGCAGCGTATCGACAGGGGGCTTGACCGGGGAGCTGTTTTTT. The chain carries TRBV5-1 and TRBJ2-2, with TRBD1 matching over 10 bases. J was trimmed by 5 bases and V by 4 bases; bases with no gene match: 8. The CDR3 sequence is 16 residues long. Germline CDR1 and CDR2: SGHRS and YFSETQ. The variable domain in full, with the rest retrieved from reference TRBV5-1 and TRBJ2-2, is KAGVTQTPRYLIKTRGQQVTLSCSPISGHRSVSWYQQTPGQGLQFLFEYFSETQRNKGNFPGRFSGRQFSNSRSEMNVSTLELGDSALYLCASSVSTGGLTGELFFGEGSRLTVL.

The V call is TRBV9, the J call TRBJ2-4; 9 nucleotides agree with TRBD1. There are 17 residues in the CDR3. V lost 3 bases to trimming and J lost 8 bases; unmatched junction nucleotides: 15. CDR1 is SGDLS, CDR2 YYNGEE, per germline. The CDR3 reads CASSGTGGGLDFDIQYF. CDR3 nucleotides: TGTGCCAGCAGCGGTACAGGGGGCGGGTTGGATTTCGACATTCAGTACTTC.

V and J are TRBV2 and TRBJ1-3, with D possibly being TRBD1 (5 bases). The germline V gene has CDR1 SNHLY and CDR2 FYNNEI. The CDR3 has 14 amino acids. Trimming took off 3 bases at V and 5 bases at J, with 11 bases between the two ends. CDR3 DNA: TGTGCCAGCAGTGACAGGGCAGCGCGAAACACCATATATTTT. This translates into CASSDRAARNTIYF.

This clone has just one count. The chain's CDR3 is CASSLSTGRGEKLFF. The CDR3 DNA reads as TGTGCCAGCAGCCTTTCGACAGGGAGAGGTGAAAAACTGTTTTTT. The chain is built from TRBV25-1 and TRBJ1-4; 7 nucleotides line up with TRBD1. Germline CDR1 reads MGHDK; CDR2 reads SYGVNS. The CDR3 runs 15 residues. J gave up 7 bases and V 6 bases, and 11 bases lay outside the gene matches.

In its sample, this clone was seen once. This chain links TRBV11-2 with TRBJ1-3, with 8 bases fitting TRBD1. The CDR3 has 17 amino acids. Germline V gene data show CDR1 as SGHAT and CDR2 as FQNNGV. The V segment lost 5 bases and the J segment 0 bases; nucleotides outside the gene matches: 9. The CDR3 DNA sequence: TGTGCCAGCAGCCTAAGATTAACAGGGGGCTCTGGAAACACCATATATTTT. The encoded protein is CASSLRLTGGSGNTIYF. The variable domain in full, with the rest retrieved from reference TRBV11-2 and TRBJ1-3, is EAGVAQSPRYKIIEKRQSVAFWCNPISGHATLYWYQQILGQGPKLLIQFQNNGVVDDSQLPKDRFSAERLKGVDSTLKIQPAKLEDSAVYLCASSLRLTGGSGNTIYFGEGSWLTVV.

This chain links TRBV28 with TRBJ2-7; TRBD2 matches 10 bases. V was clipped by 6 bases and J by 1 base; unmatched bases: 6. CDR3 length equals 15 residues. Germline assignment: CDR1 MDHEN and CDR2 SYDVKM. CDR3 DNA: TGTGCCAGCAGCCTAGCGGGGGTACCATCCTACGAGCAGTACTTC. It codes for CASSLAGVPSYEQYF.